A single T cell receptor (beta chain) is shown here with its context. Antigen: not known. This sample is part of a study of cytomegalovirus exposure and HLA in healthy donors. Study observations and caveats: In vitro experiments confirmed that a few CMV-associated chains were specific for CMV antigens. As a later analysis showed, several of the most significant clusters appeared to be linked to common viral pathogens. Sequencing depth across donors, presence/absence analyses assumed, was roughly uniform.

The primer mix had 60 Vbeta and 13 Jbeta primers. In the original processing: A follow-up analysis tallied around 80 million unique TCR beta chains, roughly 10 million shared. Profiling relied on immunoSEQ multiplex PCR, and the TCRdb table lists in-frame clones only, not all of them. D and trimming come from the DNA, and the V and J calls and clone size come from that table. The sample yields around 150,000 clones, 60% to 80% seen once. The ends were cut back, 1 base at V and 4 bases at J, with 20 bases in the middle. Germline V gene lookup returns CDR1 SGHRS and CDR2 YFSETQ. This CDR3 has 18 residues.

The sequenced material came from PBMCs. The rearrangement uses TRBV5-1 and TRBJ2-2; maybe TRBD2 (6 bases). The TCR was taken from a woman aged 25-40 years in good health and CMV-seronegative. CDR3 in DNA: TGCGCCAGCAGCTTGCCTAGGGGTGTAGCGGAAATCACCGGGGAGCTGTTTTTT. Its protein is CASSLPRGVAEITGELFF.